This note documents a single T cell receptor (beta chain) sequence. Its antigen remains unidentified. The sample holds no much larger clone one base away, and base qualities are not on file. Here V drops 4 bases and J drops 3 bases, and the junction holds 3 bases not matched to any gene. The CDR3 measures 13 amino acids from cysteine to phenylalanine. CDR3 DNA is the only sequence kept; it has 39 bases, read in frame from the first base. As encoded in the germline V gene (reference sequence), CDR1 is GTSNPN while CDR2 is SVGIG. The cohort was made up of under 800 healthy bone marrow donors. At the time of sampling, all cohort members were nominally healthy, though unrecorded immune exposures were likely present. The donor tested CMV seronegative and was one of the 352 seronegative cohort members. A peripheral blood sample was provided by each donor, and peripheral blood mononuclear cells were used for TCR beta sequencing. The Qiagen DNeasy Blood Extraction Kit was used to extract genomic DNA from the blood cell samples.

The data originate from a study of cytomegalovirus exposure and HLA in healthy donors (dated by TCRdb to 2016 to 2017). As for the study more broadly: An earlier analysis of approximately 640 of the donors reported approximately 270 Gb of sequence data and some 120 million unique TCR beta sequences from about 200 million T cells. An early release that covered around 590 HLA-typed donors contained 250 to 350 gigabases of sequencing data and tens of millions of unique TCR sequences. Alongside the repertoire data, information on donor age, sex, ethnicity and CMV serostatus was compiled. Of the 350 to 450 genotyped donors, less than 85% were placed in the genetic ancestry cluster associated with self-reported Caucasian donors. Across around 400 genotyped donors of the cohort, an average of about 240,000 unique TCR beta nucleotide sequences per donor were sequenced, and roughly 20% of those sequences were non-productive. A later genetic analysis used genome-wide SNP genotypes for about 55% of the 666 donors, treating that subset as a discovery cohort. Four or five DR-DQ haplotypes were handled as single units for association and clustering because linkage in the cohort was strong. Rather than drawing on any new phenotypic data, the later analysis identified candidate immune exposures from TCR beta sequences and the way those sequences occurred across donors. To predict cytomegalovirus infection status, the study brought together high-throughput TCR immunosequencing, statistical association of individual TCRs with disease status, and machine learning. The study was designed to test whether signatures of past pathogen exposure could be identified by cataloging public T cell receptors. Typing coverage differed by locus: A, B, C, DRB1 and DQB1 were typed in about 620-640 donors, DQA1 in about 510, DPA1 in approximately 610, and DPB1 in roughly 470. All discovery cohort repertoires had been generated on a single sequencing platform. To decide whether each TCR beta V gene segment behaved as functional or pseudogenic, an earlier analysis of 587 of the donors relied on high-throughput TCR beta sequencing. HLA typing covered class I and class II loci at four-digit resolution. In addition to the first cohort of 650 to 750 subjects, a separate validation cohort of 130 or so different subjects was used. In a later analysis, previously published TCR beta repertoires from fewer than 750 donors were re-analyzed and high-resolution HLA genotyping was added so that TCR occurrence patterns could be studied. The T cell repertoires of 670 or so subjects were profiled by immunosequencing and related to cytomegalovirus serostatus. Summary of the overall study and its limitations: An association between a missense DCLRE1C variant and V-gene and J-gene trimming of TCR beta chains was found in a later genetic analysis and replicated in an independent cohort. This cohort had only TCR beta chains sequenced, and the lack of alpha or paired-chain data limited which features could be detected. A later analysis found that most CMV-associated TCR beta chains appeared HLA-restricted, with HLA associations seemingly driven largely by CMV exposure. Sequencing depth was assumed to be roughly uniform across donors in the presence/absence analyses, though that assumption may not hold. In a later analysis, several top co-occurrence clusters were reported to appear linked to parvovirus B19, influenza, CMV and Epstein-Barr virus. The authors suggested that the approach could potentially be generalized to other disease states and immunological phenotypes. Because some donors lacked HLA typing at each locus, the association tests relied only on the typed subset. Specific HLA alleles were associated with about 17,000 TCR beta sequences at a false discovery rate of 0.05 in a later analysis. CMV serostatus was the only immune exposure information available for the cohort. A few of the identified cytomegalovirus-associated TCR beta chains were confirmed in vitro to be specific for cytomegalovirus antigens. In an earlier analysis of around 600 of the donors, most TCR beta V segments appeared in productive rearrangements about 87% or about 30% of the time, broadly matching IMGT annotations. According to a later analysis, TCR association rates differed among HLA loci, with DRB1 alleles showing the most associated TCRs and HLA-C alleles showing the fewest. A further reported finding was that TCR beta sequences accurately predicted the HLA-A and HLA-B alleles for most subjects in the first cohort. A cluster of highly shared sequence variants was judged likely to be a technical artifact of the sequencing pipeline. In a later analysis, HLA-associated TCR beta chains were found to be more clonally expanded and to have lower generation probabilities than equally common non-associated chains. Some IMGT-functional V segments, including TRBV6-2 and TRBV6-3, could not be distinguished by the 87-base-pair reads and were therefore excluded. Linkage disequilibrium might explain the correlated functional status among segregating V segments, but an unknown experimental factor could not be excluded. While some public TCRs were present in many individuals, most TCR sequences turned up only very rarely across donors. Because counts were too low, fewer than 20 rarely observed V segments, including chromosome 9 orphons, were excluded from the earlier analysis of some 540 of the donors. Strong co-occurrence of HLA alleles, especially DR and DQ, made assigning TCR associations to individual alleles difficult. The classifier was reported to diagnose cytomegalovirus status with high specificity and sensitivity in both the original cohort and the validation cohort. In a later genetic analysis, fewer N-insertions in productive TCRs were reported among donors in an Asian-associated ancestry cluster than the roughly 710-donor mean. The study listed 164 TCR beta chains as associated with cytomegalovirus.

Receptors were amplified or captured by the immunoSEQ multiplex PCR assay. For the multiplex PCR, a mixture combining 60 forward primers for TCR Vbeta segments and 13 reverse primers for TCR Jbeta segments was used. Amplification of the CDR3 region of rearranged TCR beta genes was performed with a multiplex PCR assay on genomic DNA. Amplified TCR beta libraries were sequenced as 87-base-pair reads on the Illumina HiSeq System. The paper's processing steps were these. A later analysis counted approximately 84 million unique TCR beta chains across the roughly 700 repertoires, and some 11 million of these chains were shared by at least two donors. A nearest-neighbor algorithm error-corrected the raw reads and collapsed the reads into unique sequences, merging closely related sequences to remove PCR and sequencing errors. CDR3 sequences were aligned to IMGT reference sequences to assign V, D and J gene segments. For a sequence to be retained, a match of at least six nucleotides to both a V gene segment and a J gene segment was required. Rearrangements were called productive when the CDR3 lacked stop codons and stayed in frame with V and J; all others were non-productive. CDR3 was defined according to IMGT convention as the region running from the second conserved V-encoded cysteine to the conserved J-encoded phenylalanine. The earlier analysis of about 570 of the donors excluded any sequence lacking an unambiguous match to a single V gene segment. An earlier analysis of over 450 of the donors classified V segments as functional when productive rearrangements were above 56.7% and as segregating when the standard deviation between donors was above 5%. A statistical classification framework was built to diagnose cytomegalovirus status from the catalog of TCR beta chain sequences. V and J gene assignment, in a later analysis, came from comparing TCR nucleotide sequences with IMGT/GENE-DB human TR gene sequences. The TCRdist pipeline was used in a later analysis to assign CDR3 sequences and most-parsimonious VDJ recombination scenarios. In a later analysis, every TCR beta chain was defined by the combination of its CDR3 amino acid sequence and its V-gene family, and reads without a unique V-gene family were dropped. In a later analysis, approximately 640 highly shared, low-generation-probability nucleotide sequences were removed to address suspected cross-contamination and a sequencing artifact. In a later analysis, a clonal expansion index was calculated for each public chain from normalized within-repertoire ranks of inferred template counts. Generation probabilities in a later analysis came from a VDJ recombination model fitted to out-of-frame rearrangements, and those results were checked against IGoR. In a later analysis, hypergeometric tests were used to score TCR-TCR, TCR-HLA and TCR-CMV co-occurrence, with a repertoire-size bias correction applied to TCR pairs. A later analysis estimated false discovery rates by permuting HLA or CMV assignments 20 times. In a later analysis, co-occurring TCRs were grouped with DBSCAN, and TCRdist sequence similarity was added when clustering was performed within HLA-allele-positive subsets. Co-occurrence clustering excluded repertoires with fewer than 30,000 or more than 120,000 public chains, plus five with anomalous nucleotide sharing. TCRdb took this table from immuneACCESS and kept in-frame rearrangements with V and J called. Such tables lack part of the clones; where checked against another copy, unresolved V genes explain under half of the gap, and the rest is unexplained. The DNA was the basis for D and trimming; V, J and clone size are from that table. This sample has fewer than 200,000 clones in its table, and 65% to 80% of those were observed once. The top ten clonotypes cover 2% to 2.5% of the sample.

This clonotype originated in a man between 35 and 55 years old in good health and CMV-seronegative. The sequencing input was PBMCs. This chain is built from TRBV30 and TRBJ2-7; 10 of the junction bases match TRBD1. The nucleotide sequence reads TGTGCCTGGATTTGGGACAGGGGCTACGAGCAGTACTTC. It specifies CAWIWDRGYEQYF.